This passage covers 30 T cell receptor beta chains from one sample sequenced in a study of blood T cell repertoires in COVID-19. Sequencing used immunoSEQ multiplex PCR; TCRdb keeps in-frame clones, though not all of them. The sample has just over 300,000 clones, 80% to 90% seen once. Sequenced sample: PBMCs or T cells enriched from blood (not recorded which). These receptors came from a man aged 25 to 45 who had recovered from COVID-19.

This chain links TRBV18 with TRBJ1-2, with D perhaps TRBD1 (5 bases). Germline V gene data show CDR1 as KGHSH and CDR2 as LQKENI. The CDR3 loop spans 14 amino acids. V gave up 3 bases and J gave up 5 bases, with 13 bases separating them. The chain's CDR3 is CASSPDIHGYGYTF. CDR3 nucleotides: TGTGCCAGCTCACCGGACATTCACGGTTATGGCTACACCTTC. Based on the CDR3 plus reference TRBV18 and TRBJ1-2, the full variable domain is NAGVMQNPRHLVRRRGQEARLRCSPMKGHSHVYWYRQLPEEGLKFMVYLQKENIIDESGMPKERFSAEFPKEGPSILRIQQVVRGDSAAYFCASSPDIHGYGYTFGSGTRLTVV.

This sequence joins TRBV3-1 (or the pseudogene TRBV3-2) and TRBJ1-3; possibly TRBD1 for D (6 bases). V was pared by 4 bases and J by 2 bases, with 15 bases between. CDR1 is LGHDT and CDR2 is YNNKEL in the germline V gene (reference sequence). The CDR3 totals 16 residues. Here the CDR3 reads CASSRRQGRAGNTIYF. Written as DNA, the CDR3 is TGTGCCAGCAGCCGCCGGCAGGGGCGCGCTGGAAACACCATATATTTT.

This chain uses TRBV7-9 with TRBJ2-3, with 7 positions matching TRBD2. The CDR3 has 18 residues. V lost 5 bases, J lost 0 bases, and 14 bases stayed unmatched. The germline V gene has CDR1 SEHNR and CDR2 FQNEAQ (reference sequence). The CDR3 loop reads CASSPGGFSGSSTDTQYF. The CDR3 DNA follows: TGTGCCAGCAGCCCTGGTGGCTTTAGCGGGTCTAGCACAGATACGCAGTATTTT. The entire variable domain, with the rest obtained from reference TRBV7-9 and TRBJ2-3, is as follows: DTGVSQNPRHKITKRGQNVTFRCDPISEHNRLYWYRQTLGQGPEFLTYFQNEAQLEKSRLLSDRFSAERPKGSFSTLEIQRTEQGDSAMYLCASSPGGFSGSSTDTQYFGPGTRLTVL.

This CDR3 reads CASSQDHTTSGTYEQYF. CDR3 bases: TGCGCCAGCAGCCAAGATCACACAACTAGCGGGACCTACGAGCAGTACTTC. V usage is TRBV4-1 and J usage is TRBJ2-7, with 10 positions matching TRBD2. Looked up from germline, CDR1 is MGHRA and CDR2 is YSYEKL. With V trimmed by 0 bases and J by 2 bases, 7 bases remained unmatched. The CDR3 has 17 residues.

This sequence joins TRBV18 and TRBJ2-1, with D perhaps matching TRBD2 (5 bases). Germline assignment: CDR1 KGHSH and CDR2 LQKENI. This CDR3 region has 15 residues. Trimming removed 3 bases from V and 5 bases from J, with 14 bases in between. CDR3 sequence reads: CASSPGEGSNNEQFF. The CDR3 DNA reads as TGTGCCAGCTCACCCGGGGAAGGCTCTAACAATGAGCAGTTCTTC.

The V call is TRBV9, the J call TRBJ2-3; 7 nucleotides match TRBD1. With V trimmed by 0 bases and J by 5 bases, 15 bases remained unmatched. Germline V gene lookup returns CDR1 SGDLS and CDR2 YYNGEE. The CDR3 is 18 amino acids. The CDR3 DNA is TGTGCCAGCAGCGTAGGTGCGGTGATACAGGGGTTGGGAGATACGCAGTATTTT. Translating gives CASSVGAVIQGLGDTQYF.

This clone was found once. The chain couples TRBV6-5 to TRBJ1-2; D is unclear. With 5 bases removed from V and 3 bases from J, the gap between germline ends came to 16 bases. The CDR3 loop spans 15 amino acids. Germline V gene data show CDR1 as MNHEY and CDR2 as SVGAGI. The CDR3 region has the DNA TGTGCCAGCAGTCGCCGGGGAGGGCGGGACTATGGCTACACCTTC. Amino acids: CASSRRGGRDYGYTF.

The CDR3 is CASSESGTSSSYEQYF. The CDR3 nucleotides read TGCGCCAGCAGTGAGTCGGGGACTAGCAGTTCCTACGAGCAGTACTTC. The chain recombines TRBV10-1 with TRBJ2-7; 9 bases line up with TRBD2. CDR1 WNHNN and CDR2 SYGVQD come from the germline V gene (reference sequence). V was clipped by 0 bases and J by 1 base; unmatched bases: 4. This CDR3 is built from 16 residues.

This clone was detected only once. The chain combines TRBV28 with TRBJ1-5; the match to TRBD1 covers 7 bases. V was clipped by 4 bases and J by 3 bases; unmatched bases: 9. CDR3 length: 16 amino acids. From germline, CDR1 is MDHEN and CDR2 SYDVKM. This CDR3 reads CASSYLVGTDNQPQHF. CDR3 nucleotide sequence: TGTGCCAGCAGTTACTTGGTCGGGACAGACAATCAGCCCCAGCATTTT.

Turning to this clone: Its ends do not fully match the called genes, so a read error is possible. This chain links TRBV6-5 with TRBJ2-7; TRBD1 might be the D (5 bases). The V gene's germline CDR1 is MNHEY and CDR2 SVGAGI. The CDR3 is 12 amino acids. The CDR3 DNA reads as TGTGCCAGCAGTTACTCATCAGGGCGTCCCATCTTC. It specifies CASSYSSGRPIF.

The CDR3 sequence: CAWSFSDGELFF. The CDR3 bases are TGTGCCTGGAGCTTCAGTGACGGGGAGCTGTTTTTT. The chain recombines TRBV30 with TRBJ2-2; D is undetermined. Germline values: CDR1 GTSNPN, CDR2 SVGIG (reference sequence). The length of the CDR3 is 12 residues. Trimming removed 3 bases at V and 7 bases at J, with 9 bases between.

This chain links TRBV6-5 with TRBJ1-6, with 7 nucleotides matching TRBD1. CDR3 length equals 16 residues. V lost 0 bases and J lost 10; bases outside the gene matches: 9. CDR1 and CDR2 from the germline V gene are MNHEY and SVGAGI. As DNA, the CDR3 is TGTGCCAGCAGTTACTCGGCCCGACAGGGTAACTCACCCCTCCACTTT. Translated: CASSYSARQGNSPLHF.

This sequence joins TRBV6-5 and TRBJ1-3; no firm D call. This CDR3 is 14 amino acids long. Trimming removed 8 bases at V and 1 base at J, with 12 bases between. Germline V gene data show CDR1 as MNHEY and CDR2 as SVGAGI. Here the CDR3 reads CASRYDSSGNTIYF. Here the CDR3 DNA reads TGTGCCAGCCGCTACGACTCTTCTGGAAACACCATATATTTT.

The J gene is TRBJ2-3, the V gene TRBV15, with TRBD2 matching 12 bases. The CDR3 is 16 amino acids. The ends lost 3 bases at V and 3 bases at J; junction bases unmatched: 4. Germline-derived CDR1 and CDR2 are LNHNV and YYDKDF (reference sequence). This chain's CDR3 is CATSSDTSGGTDTQYF. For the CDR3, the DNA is TGTGCCACCAGCAGTGATACTAGCGGGGGGACAGATACGCAGTATTTT.

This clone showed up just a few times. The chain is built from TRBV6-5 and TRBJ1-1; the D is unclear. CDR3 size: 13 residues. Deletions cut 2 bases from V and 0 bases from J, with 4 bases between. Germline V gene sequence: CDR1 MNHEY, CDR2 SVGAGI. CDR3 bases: TGTGCCAGCAGTTACGGCATGAACACTGAAGCTTTCTTT. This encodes CASSYGMNTEAFF.

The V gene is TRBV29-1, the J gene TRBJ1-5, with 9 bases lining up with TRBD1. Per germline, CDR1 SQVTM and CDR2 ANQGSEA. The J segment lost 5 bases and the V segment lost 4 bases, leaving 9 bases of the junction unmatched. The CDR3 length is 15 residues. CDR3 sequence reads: CSVGSDRGIDQPQHF. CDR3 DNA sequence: TGCAGCGTTGGGTCGGACAGGGGAATTGATCAGCCCCAGCATTTT.

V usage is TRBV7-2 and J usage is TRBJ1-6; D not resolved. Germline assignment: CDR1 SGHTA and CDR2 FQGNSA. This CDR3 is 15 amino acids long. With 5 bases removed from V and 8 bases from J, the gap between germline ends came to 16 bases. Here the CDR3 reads CASSPAPNNYSPLHF. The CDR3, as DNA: TGTGCCAGCAGCCCCGCGCCAAATAACTATTCACCCCTCCACTTT.

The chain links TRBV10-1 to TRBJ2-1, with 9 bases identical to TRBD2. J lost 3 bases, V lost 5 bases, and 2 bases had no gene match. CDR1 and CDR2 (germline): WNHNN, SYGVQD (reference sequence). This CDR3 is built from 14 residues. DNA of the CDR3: TGCGCCAGCAGTCCACTAGCGGGCTACAATGAGCAGTTCTTC. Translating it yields CASSPLAGYNEQFF.

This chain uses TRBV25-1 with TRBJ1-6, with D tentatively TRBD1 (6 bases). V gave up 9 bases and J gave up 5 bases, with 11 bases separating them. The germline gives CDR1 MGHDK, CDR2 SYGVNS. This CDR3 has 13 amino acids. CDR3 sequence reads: CASQDRDNSPLHF. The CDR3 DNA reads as TGTGCCAGTCAGGACAGAGATAATTCACCCCTCCACTTT.

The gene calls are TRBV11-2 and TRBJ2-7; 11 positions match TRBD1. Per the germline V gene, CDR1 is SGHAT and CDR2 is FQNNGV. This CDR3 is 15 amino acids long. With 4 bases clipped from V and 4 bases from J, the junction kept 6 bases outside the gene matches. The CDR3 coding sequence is TGTGCCAGCAGCTCCCGGGACAGGGGGTTTTACGAGCAGTACTTC. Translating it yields CASSSRDRGFYEQYF.

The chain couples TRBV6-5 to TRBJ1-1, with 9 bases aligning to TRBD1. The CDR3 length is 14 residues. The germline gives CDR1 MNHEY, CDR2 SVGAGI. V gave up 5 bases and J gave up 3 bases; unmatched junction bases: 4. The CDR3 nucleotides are TGTGCCAGCAGTAACGGACAGGGGTACACTGAAGCTTTCTTT. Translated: CASSNGQGYTEAFF.

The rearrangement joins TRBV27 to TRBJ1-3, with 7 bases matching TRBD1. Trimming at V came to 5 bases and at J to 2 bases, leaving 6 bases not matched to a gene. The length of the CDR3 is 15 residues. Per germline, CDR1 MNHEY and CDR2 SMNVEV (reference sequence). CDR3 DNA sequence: TGTGCCAGCAGTCCAACAGGGGCGCCTGGAAACACCATATATTTT. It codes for CASSPTGAPGNTIYF.

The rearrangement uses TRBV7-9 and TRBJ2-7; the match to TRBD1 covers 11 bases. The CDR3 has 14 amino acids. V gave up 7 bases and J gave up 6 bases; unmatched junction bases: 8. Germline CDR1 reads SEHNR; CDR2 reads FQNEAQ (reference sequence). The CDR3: CASTLDRGPFEQYF. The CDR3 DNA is TGTGCCAGCACCCTGGACAGGGGGCCCTTCGAGCAGTACTTC.

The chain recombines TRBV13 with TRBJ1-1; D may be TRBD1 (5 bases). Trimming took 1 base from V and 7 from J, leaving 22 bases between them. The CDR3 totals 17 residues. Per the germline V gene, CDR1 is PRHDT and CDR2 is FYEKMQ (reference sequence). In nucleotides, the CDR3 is TGTGCCAGCAGCTTAGCAGGGTATGTCCCTCGGTTAGGTGAAGCTTTCTTT. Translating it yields CASSLAGYVPRLGEAFF. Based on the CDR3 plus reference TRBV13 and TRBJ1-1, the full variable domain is AAGVIQSPRHLIKEKRETATLKCYPIPRHDTVYWYQQGPGQDPQFLISFYEKMQSDKGSIPDRFSAQQFSDYHSELNMSSLELGDSALYFCASSLAGYVPRLGEAFFGQGTRLTVV.

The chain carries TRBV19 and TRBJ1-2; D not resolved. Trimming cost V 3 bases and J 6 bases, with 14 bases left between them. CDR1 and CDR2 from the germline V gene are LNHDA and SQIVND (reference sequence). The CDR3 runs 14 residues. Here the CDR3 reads CASSIDRRLDGYTF. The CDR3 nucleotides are TGTGCCAGTAGTATCGATCGACGGCTAGATGGCTACACCTTC.

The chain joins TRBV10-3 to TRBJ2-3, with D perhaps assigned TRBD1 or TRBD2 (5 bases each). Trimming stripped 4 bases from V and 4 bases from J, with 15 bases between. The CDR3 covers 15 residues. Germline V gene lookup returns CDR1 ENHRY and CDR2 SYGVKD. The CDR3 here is CAISGSGSLSDTQYF. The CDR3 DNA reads TGTGCCATCAGTGGGTCAGGGAGTTTGTCAGATACGCAGTATTTT.

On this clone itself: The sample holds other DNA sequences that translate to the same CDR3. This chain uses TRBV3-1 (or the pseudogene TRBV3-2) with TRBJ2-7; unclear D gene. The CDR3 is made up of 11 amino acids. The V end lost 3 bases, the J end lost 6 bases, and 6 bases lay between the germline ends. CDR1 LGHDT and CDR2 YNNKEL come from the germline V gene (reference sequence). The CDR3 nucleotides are TGTGCCAGCAGCCAGTCCCTCGAGCAGTACTTC. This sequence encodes CASSQSLEQYF.

The CDR3 DNA reads TGCGCCAGCAGCTTGGTGGCAGGGGAGAGGGATGAGCAGTTCTTC. Translated: CASSLVAGERDEQFF. The J gene is TRBJ2-1, the V gene TRBV5-1; D is possibly TRBD1 (6 bases). There are 15 residues in the CDR3. With 0 bases removed from V and 8 bases from J, the gap between germline ends came to 15 bases. Looked up from germline, CDR1 is SGHRS and CDR2 is YFSETQ.

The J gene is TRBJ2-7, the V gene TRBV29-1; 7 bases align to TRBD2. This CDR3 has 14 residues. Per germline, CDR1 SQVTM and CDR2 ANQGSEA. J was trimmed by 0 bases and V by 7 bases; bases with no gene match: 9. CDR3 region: CSAFSGSSSYEQYF. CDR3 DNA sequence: TGCAGCGCCTTTAGCGGGTCTAGCTCCTACGAGCAGTACTTC.

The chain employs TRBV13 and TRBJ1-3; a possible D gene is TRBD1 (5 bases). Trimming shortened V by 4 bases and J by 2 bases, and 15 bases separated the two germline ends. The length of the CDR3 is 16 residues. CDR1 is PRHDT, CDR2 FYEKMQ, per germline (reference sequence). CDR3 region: CASSSGPGGAGNTIYF. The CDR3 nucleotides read TGTGCCAGCAGCTCAGGGCCGGGGGGGGCTGGAAACACCATATATTTT.